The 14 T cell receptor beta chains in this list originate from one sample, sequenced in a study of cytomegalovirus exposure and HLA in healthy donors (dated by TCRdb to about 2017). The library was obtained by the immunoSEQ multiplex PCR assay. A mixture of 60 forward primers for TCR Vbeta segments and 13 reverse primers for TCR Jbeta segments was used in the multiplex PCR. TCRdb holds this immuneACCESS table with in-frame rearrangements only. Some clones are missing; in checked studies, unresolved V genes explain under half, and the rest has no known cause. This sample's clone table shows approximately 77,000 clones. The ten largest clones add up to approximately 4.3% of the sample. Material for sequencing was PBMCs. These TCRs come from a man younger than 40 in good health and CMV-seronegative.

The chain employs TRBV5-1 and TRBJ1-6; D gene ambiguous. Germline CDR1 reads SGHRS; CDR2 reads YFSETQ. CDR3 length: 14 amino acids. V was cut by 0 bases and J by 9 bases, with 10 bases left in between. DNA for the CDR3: TGCGCCAGCAGCTTGGGCGGCGGACTTTCACCCCTCCACTTT. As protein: CASSLGGGLSPLHF.

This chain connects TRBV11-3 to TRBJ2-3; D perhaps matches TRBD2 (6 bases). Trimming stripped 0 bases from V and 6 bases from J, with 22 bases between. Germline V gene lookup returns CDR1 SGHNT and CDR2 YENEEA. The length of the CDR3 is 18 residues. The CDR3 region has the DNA TGTGCCAGCAGCTTAGATATAGGGACTGCCAAGGGTGGGGATACGCAGTATTTT. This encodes CASSLDIGTAKGGDTQYF.

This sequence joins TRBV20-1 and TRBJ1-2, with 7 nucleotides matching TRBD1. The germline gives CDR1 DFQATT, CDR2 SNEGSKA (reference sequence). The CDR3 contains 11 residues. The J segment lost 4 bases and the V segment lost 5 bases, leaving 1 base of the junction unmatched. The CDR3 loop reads CSAQGGYGYTF. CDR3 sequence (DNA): TGCAGTGCTCAGGGGGGCTATGGCTACACCTTC.

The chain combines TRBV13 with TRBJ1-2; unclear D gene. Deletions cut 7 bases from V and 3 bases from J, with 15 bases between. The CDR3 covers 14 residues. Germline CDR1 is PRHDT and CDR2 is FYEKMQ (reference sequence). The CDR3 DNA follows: TGTGCCAGCACAATCCGCCACGGGGACTATGGCTACACCTTC. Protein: CASTIRHGDYGYTF.

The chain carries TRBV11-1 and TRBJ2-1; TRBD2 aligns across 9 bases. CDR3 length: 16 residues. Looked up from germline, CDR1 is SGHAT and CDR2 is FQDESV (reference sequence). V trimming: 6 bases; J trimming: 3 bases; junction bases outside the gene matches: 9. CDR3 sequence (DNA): TGTGCCAGCAGTTCGGGACTAGCCTTACACTACAATGAGCAGTTCTTC. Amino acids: CASSSGLALHYNEQFF.

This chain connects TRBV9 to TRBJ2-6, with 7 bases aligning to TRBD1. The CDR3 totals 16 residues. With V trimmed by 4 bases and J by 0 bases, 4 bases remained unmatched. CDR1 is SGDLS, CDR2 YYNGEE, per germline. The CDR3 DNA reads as TGTGCCAGCAGCTTTAGACAGGGCTCTGGGGCCAACGTCCTGACTTTC. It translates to CASSFRQGSGANVLTF.

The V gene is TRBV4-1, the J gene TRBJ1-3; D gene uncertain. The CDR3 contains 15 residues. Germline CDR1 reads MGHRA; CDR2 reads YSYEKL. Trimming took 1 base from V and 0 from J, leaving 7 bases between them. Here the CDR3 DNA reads TGCGCCAGCAGCCAAGGTGTTATCTCTGGAAACACCATATATTTT. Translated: CASSQGVISGNTIYF.

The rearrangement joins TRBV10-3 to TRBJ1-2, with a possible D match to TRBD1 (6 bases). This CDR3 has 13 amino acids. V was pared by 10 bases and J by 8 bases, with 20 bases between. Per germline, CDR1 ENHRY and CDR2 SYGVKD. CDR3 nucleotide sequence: TGTGCCAACCGCCGGACAGAGTTCGTCGGCTACACCTTC. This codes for CANRRTEFVGYTF.

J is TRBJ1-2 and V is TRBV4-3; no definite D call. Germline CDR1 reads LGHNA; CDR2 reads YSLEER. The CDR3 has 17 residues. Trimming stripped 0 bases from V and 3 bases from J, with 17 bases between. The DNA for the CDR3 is TGCGCCAGCAGCCAAGATGAGGTGGAAGGGAGCTACTATGGCTACACCTTC. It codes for CASSQDEVEGSYYGYTF.

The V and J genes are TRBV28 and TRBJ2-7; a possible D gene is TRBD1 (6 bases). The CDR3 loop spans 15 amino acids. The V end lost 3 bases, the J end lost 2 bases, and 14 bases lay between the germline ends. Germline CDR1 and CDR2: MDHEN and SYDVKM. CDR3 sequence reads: CASSLAGRGAYEQYF. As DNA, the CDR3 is TGTGCCAGCAGTTTGGCTGGCAGGGGCGCCTACGAGCAGTACTTC.

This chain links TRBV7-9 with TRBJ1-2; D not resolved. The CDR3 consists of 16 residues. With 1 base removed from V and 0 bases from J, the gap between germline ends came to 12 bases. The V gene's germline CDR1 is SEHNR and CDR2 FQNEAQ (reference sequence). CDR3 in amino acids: CASSLGSTVTNYGYTF. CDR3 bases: TGTGCCAGCAGCTTAGGGAGTACGGTGACTAACTATGGCTACACCTTC.

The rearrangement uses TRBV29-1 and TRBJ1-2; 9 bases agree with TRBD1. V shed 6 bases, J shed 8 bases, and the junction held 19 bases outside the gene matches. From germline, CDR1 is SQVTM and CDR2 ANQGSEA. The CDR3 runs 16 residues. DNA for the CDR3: TGCAGCGTAGGACAGGGGCAACAGGGGTACGAATCCGGCTACACCTTC. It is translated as CSVGQGQQGYESGYTF.

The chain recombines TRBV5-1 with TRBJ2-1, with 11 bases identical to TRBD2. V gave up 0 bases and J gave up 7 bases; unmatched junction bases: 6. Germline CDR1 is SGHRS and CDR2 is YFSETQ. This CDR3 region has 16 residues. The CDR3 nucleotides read TGCGCCAGCAGCTTGGGTCTAGCGGGAGGTCTTAATGAGCAGTTCTTC. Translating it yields CASSLGLAGGLNEQFF.

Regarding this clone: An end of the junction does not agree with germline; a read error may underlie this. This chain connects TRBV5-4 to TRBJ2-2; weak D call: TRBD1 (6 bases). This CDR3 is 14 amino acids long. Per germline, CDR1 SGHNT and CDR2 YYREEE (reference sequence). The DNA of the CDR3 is TGTGCCAGCAGTTTGGGGGCCCACACCGGGGAGCTGTTTTTT. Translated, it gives CASSLGAHTGELFF.